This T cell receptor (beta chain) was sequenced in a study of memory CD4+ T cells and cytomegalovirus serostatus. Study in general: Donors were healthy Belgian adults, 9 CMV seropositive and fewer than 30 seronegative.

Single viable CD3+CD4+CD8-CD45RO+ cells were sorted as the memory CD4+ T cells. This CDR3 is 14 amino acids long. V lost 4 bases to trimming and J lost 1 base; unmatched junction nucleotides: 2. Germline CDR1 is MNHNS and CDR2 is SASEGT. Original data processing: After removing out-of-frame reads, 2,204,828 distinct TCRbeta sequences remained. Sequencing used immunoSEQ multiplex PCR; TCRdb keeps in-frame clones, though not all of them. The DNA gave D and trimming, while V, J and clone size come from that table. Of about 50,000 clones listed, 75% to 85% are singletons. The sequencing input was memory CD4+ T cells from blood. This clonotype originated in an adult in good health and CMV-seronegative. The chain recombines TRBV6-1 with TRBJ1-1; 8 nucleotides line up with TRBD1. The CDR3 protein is CASSAGTGNTEAFF. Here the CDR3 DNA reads TGTGCCAGCAGTGCGGGGACAGGGAACACTGAAGCTTTCTTT.